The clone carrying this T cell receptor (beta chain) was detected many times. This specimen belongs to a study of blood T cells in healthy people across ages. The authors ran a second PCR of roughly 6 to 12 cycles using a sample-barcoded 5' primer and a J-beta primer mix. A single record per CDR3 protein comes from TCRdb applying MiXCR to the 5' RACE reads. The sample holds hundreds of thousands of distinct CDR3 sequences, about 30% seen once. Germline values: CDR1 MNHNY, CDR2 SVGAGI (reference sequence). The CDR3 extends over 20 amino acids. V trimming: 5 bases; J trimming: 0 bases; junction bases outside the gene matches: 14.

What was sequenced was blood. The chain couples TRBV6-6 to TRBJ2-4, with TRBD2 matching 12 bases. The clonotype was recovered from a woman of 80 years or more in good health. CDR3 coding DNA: TGTGCCAGCAGTCCACTCCCTAGCGGGGGGGCCCCAGTAGCCAAAAACATTCAGTACTTC. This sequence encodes CASSPLPSGGAPVAKNIQYF.